This T cell receptor beta chain was sequenced during a study of T-cell memory formation after mild COVID-19. TCRdb re-derived calls from the 5' RACE reads in MiXCR, one entry per CDR3 protein. The sample has roughly 450,000 distinct CDR3 sequences; about 18% are singletons. Looked up from germline, CDR1 is SNHLY and CDR2 is FYNNEI. This CDR3 is 16 amino acids long. V trimming: 6 bases; J trimming: 1 base; junction bases outside the gene matches: 11. Sequenced input: PBMCs or a T cell subset sorted from them (not recorded which). The clonotype originates from an adult woman who had mild COVID-19 (a few samples of this study predate the infection). Cell type and time point are not known. The chain has TRBV2 and TRBJ2-7; 8 bases agree with TRBD1. CDR3 protein: CASSPPDRGPSYEQYF. The CDR3 nucleotides read TGTGCCAGCAGCCCTCCCGACAGGGGCCCGTCCTACGAGCAGTACTTC.